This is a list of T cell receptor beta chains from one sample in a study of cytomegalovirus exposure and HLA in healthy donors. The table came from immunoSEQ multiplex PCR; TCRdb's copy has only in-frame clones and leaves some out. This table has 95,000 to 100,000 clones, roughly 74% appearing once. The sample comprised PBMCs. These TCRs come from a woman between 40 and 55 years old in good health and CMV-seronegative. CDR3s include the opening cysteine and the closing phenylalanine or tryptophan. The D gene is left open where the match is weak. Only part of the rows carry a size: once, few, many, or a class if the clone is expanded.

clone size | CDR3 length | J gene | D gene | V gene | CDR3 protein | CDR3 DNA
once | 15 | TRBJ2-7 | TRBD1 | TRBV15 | CATSSTGTGGYEQYF | TGTGCCACCAGCAGCACCGGGACAGGGGGCTACGAGCAGTACTTC
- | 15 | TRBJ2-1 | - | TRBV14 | CASSQVAGHYNEQFF | TGTGCCAGCAGCCAAGTTGCGGGGCACTACAATGAGCAGTTCTTC
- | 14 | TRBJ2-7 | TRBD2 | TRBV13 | CASTQAGPPHEQYF | TGTGCCAGCACCCAAGCGGGACCCCCTCACGAGCAGTACTTC
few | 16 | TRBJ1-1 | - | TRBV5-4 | CASSLGTPSLGTEAFF | TGTGCCAGCAGCTTGGGGACACCATCCCTGGGCACTGAAGCTTTCTTT
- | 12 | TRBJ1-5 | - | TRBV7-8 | CASSPGNQPQHF | TGTGCCAGCAGCCCGGGTAATCAGCCCCAGCATTTT
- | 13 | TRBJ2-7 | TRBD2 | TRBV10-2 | CASSLAGGPEQYF | TGCGCCAGCAGTCTAGCGGGAGGCCCCGAGCAGTACTTC
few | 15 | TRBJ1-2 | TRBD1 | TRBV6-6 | CATARPGQMSYGYTF | TGTGCCACTGCGAGACCGGGACAGATGTCCTATGGCTACACCTTC
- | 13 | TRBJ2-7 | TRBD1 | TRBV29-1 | CSGGQGGSYEQYF | TGCAGCGGTGGACAGGGAGGCTCCTACGAGCAGTACTTC
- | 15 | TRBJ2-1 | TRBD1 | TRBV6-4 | CASSVTGDPTNEQFF | TGTGCCAGCAGCGTGACAGGGGACCCTACCAATGAGCAGTTCTTC
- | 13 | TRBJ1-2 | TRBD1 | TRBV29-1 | CSVGTGANYGYTF | TGCAGCGTTGGGACAGGGGCTAACTATGGCTACACCTTC
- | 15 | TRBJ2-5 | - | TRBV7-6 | CASSPDRGGRETQYF | TGTGCCAGCAGCCCAGACAGGGGAGGGCGAGAGACCCAGTACTTC
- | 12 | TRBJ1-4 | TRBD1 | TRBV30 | CAWSPTGAELFF | TGTGCCTGGAGTCCAACAGGGGCGGAACTGTTTTTT
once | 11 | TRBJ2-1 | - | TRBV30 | CAWRTGNIQFF | TGTGCCTGGAGAACAGGAAACATTCAGTTCTTC
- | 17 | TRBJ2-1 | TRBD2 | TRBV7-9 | CSSSPPTSGGFYNEQFF | TGTTCCAGCAGTCCCCCCACTAGCGGGGGATTCTACAATGAGCAGTTCTTC
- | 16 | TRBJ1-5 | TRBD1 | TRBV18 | CASSPGDRGINQPQHF | TGTGCCAGCTCACCCGGGGACAGGGGTATCAATCAGCCCCAGCATTTT
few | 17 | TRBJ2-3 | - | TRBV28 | CASSLRSGPQSTDTQYF | TGTGCCAGCAGTTTACGGAGCGGGCCTCAAAGCACAGATACGCAGTATTTT
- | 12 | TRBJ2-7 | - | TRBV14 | CASSLVPYEQYF | TGTGCCAGCAGCCTCGTCCCCTACGAGCAGTACTTC
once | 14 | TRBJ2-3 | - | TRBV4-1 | CASSQEDITDTQYF | TGCGCCAGCAGCCAAGAGGACATCACAGATACGCAGTATTTT
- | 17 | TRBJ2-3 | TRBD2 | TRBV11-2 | CASSLGFGSGGGDTQYF | TGTGCCAGCAGCTTAGGGTTCGGGAGCGGGGGGGGTGATACGCAGTATTTT